What follows is one T cell receptor beta chain and its context. Its cognate antigen is unknown. The source of the sample is a study of T cell repertoires in cytomegalovirus infection. Study as a whole: It can be stated that public TCR beta signatures indicated CMV infection as well as a matching HLA type.

Via MiXCR, TCRdb re-called the reads, giving one row per CDR3 protein. This table holds almost 500,000 distinct CDR3 sequences, approximately 10% found once. The CDR3 sequence is 17 residues long. Germline CDR1 is DFQATT and CDR2 is SNEGSKA (reference sequence). Trimming cost V 0 bases and J 5 bases, with 22 bases left between them. Notes on the study in general: Ex vivo, HLA-C-restricted CMV-specific TCR beta clonotypes prevailed over the rest of the response.

The V call is TRBV20-1, the J call TRBJ2-5; tentative D call: TRBD2 (6 bases). The sequence derives from a human donor in good health (CMV status not recorded). Some clones in this sample may be carry-over from other donors' samples. Input material: PBMCs. In nucleotides, the CDR3 is TGCAGTGCTAGAGATCTCGTCCCGATTCCCGGAGGGGAGACCCAGTACTTC. It is translated as CSARDLVPIPGGETQYF.